Following are 29 T cell receptor beta chains from one sample sequenced in a study of OX40 agonist ivuxolimab in advanced cancers. TCRdb's copy holds only in-frame clones and misses some; the assay was immunoSEQ multiplex PCR. This table has about 68,000 clones, over 75% appearing once. Material: CD4+ or CD8+ T cells sorted from blood, obtained in a trial of the OX40 agonist ivuxolimab. Receptors originate from an adult with an advanced solid tumor such as melanoma, head and neck, liver or kidney cancer.

The genes are TRBV19 and TRBJ2-2; TRBD1 might be the D (6 bases). V lost 5 bases and J 1 base, leaving 11 bases between the germline ends. The CDR3 is 15 amino acids. Germline CDR1 is LNHDA and CDR2 is SQIVND (reference sequence). CDR3 sequence: CASSRTEMNTGELFF. The CDR3 bases are TGTGCCAGTAGTCGGACAGAAATGAACACCGGGGAGCTGTTTTTT. Complete variable domain (other parts from reference TRBV19 and TRBJ2-2): DGGITQSPKYLFRKEGQNVTLSCEQNLNHDAMYWYRQDPGQGLRLIYYSQIVNDFQKGDIAEGYSVSREKKESFPLTVTSAQKNPTAFYLCASSRTEMNTGELFFGEGSRLTVL.

This clone has more than one count but fewer than ten. The gene calls are TRBV7-2 and TRBJ1-2; D possibly corresponds to TRBD1 (6 bases). The V gene lost 5 bases and the J gene lost 6 bases, with 16 bases spanning the gap. The CDR3 is 14 residues long. Looked up from germline, CDR1 is SGHTA and CDR2 is FQGNSA. The CDR3 loop reads CASSLRGGRDGYTF. CDR3 DNA sequence: TGTGCCAGCAGCCTGCGGGGGGGCAGGGATGGCTACACCTTC. Complete variable domain (other parts from reference TRBV7-2 and TRBJ1-2): GAGVSQSPSNKVTEKGKDVELRCDPISGHTALYWYRQSLGQGLEFLIYFQGNSAPDKSGLPSDRFSAERTGGSVSTLTIQRTQQEDSAVYLCASSLRGGRDGYTFGSGTRLTVV.

The DNA of the CDR3 is TGTGCCAGTAGTATCGCGGACCACTATGGCTACACCTTC. Translated, it gives CASSIADHYGYTF. The chain recombines TRBV19 with TRBJ1-2; D is ambiguous. Germline lookup yields CDR1 LNHDA and CDR2 SQIVND (reference sequence). V lost 3 bases and J lost 3, with 8 bases in between. The CDR3 has 13 amino acids.

The chain employs TRBV6-6 and TRBJ2-7; D perhaps matches TRBD1 (6 bases). The CDR3 consists of 14 residues. Germline CDR1 MNHNY, CDR2 SVGAGI (reference sequence). Deletions cut 6 bases from V and 2 bases from J, with 14 bases between. Here the CDR3 reads CASSYRVLPYEQYF. CDR3 nucleotide sequence: TGTGCCAGCAGCTACAGGGTATTGCCCTACGAGCAGTACTTC.

The V and J genes are TRBV18 and TRBJ2-5; 8 bases are shared with TRBD1. CDR1 and CDR2 (germline): KGHSH, LQKENI. This CDR3 is built from 14 residues. V trimming: 3 bases; J trimming: 9 bases; junction bases outside the gene matches: 9. CDR3 sequence reads: CASSPQDREAAQYF. DNA of the CDR3: TGTGCCAGCTCACCCCAGGACAGGGAGGCAGCCCAGTACTTC.

The chain combines TRBV4-3 with TRBJ2-5, with TRBD2 as a possible D gene (5 bases). Trimming stripped 1 base from V and 1 base from J, with 10 bases between. The V gene's germline CDR1 is LGHNA and CDR2 YSLEER. This CDR3 is 15 amino acids long. In DNA, the CDR3 is TGCGCCAGCAGCCAAGTTGGCGGAGGCCAAGAGACCCAGTACTTC. It specifies CASSQVGGGQETQYF.

The genes are TRBV19 and TRBJ1-6; 8 bases are shared with TRBD1. The V gene's germline CDR1 is LNHDA and CDR2 SQIVND (reference sequence). V shed 7 bases, J shed 7 bases, and the junction held 6 bases outside the gene matches. The CDR3 spans 14 residues. The CDR3 sequence is CASTPDRGNSPLHF. For the CDR3, the DNA is TGTGCCAGTACCCCCGACAGGGGAAATTCACCCCTCCACTTT.

This chain links TRBV4-2 with TRBJ2-1, with D possibly matching TRBD2 (5 bases). Germline V lookup: CDR1 LGHNA, CDR2 YNFKEQ. Trimming stripped 4 bases from V and 9 bases from J, with 10 bases between. The CDR3 consists of 12 residues. CDR3 region: CASSLLGGEQFF. CDR3 nucleotides: TGTGCCAGCAGCCTACTAGGAGGTGAGCAGTTCTTC.

The chain joins TRBV2 to TRBJ2-5, with D uncertain. CDR3 length equals 12 residues. V lost 6 bases and J lost 5, with 10 bases in between. The germline V gene has CDR1 SNHLY and CDR2 FYNNEI. The CDR3 spells CASRRHGETQYF. DNA for the CDR3: TGTGCCAGCAGGCGACATGGGGAGACCCAGTACTTC.

As DNA, the CDR3 is TGCGCCAGCAGCCAAGATAGTGGGACAATCACAGATACGCAGTATTTT. Amino acids: CASSQDSGTITDTQYF. V usage is TRBV4-3 and J usage is TRBJ2-3; maybe TRBD1 (6 bases). V gave up 0 bases and J gave up 2 bases, with 12 bases separating them. This CDR3 comprises 16 residues. Germline CDR1 reads LGHNA; CDR2 reads YSLEER.

The chain employs TRBV11-3 and TRBJ1-1, with a tentative D call TRBD1 (5 bases). The CDR3 has 13 residues. Trimming cost V 1 base and J 6 bases, with 9 bases left between them. Germline values: CDR1 SGHNT, CDR2 YENEEA. CDR3 loop: CASSLVGGAEAFF. In DNA, the CDR3 is TGTGCCAGCAGCTTAGTGGGGGGGGCTGAAGCTTTCTTT.

The V and J genes are TRBV7-2 and TRBJ1-1; a possible D gene is TRBD1 (6 bases). The CDR3 length is 13 residues. CDR1 and CDR2 from the germline V gene are SGHTA and FQGNSA. Trimming took 5 bases from V and 3 from J, leaving 10 bases between them. The CDR3 DNA reads TGTGCCAGCAGCCAGGGGCGTGACACTGAAGCTTTCTTT. Amino acid sequence: CASSQGRDTEAFF.

The genes are TRBV9 and TRBJ2-5; the D is unclear. The CDR3 consists of 13 residues. Germline values: CDR1 SGDLS, CDR2 YYNGEE. V was clipped by 4 bases and J by 7 bases, with 14 bases between them. CDR3 nucleotide sequence: TGTGCCAGCAGCTCTCGACGGGTGGGGACCCAGTACTTC. It encodes CASSSRRVGTQYF. The entire variable domain, with the rest obtained from reference TRBV9 and TRBJ2-5, is as follows: DSGVTQTPKHLITATGQRVTLRCSPRSGDLSVYWYQQSLDQGLQFLIQYYNGEERAKGNILERFSAQQFPDLHSELNLSSLELGDSALYFCASSSRRVGTQYFGPGTRLLVL.

This rearrangement joins TRBV11-2 to TRBJ1-2, with 8 bases that match TRBD1. After removal of 5 bases from V and 3 bases from J, the junction contained 5 bases not matched to a gene. Germline V gene sequence: CDR1 SGHAT, CDR2 FQNNGV. This CDR3 contains 14 residues. DNA of the CDR3: TGTGCCAGCAGCCCCGACAGGGGCGACTATGGCTACACCTTC. Translation gives CASSPDRGDYGYTF.

The chain couples TRBV10-1 to TRBJ1-2, with TRBD1 matching 7 bases. Germline V gene data show CDR1 as WNHNN and CDR2 as SYGVQD (reference sequence). This CDR3 comprises 13 residues. V dropped 6 bases and J dropped 7; count of bases not matched to a gene: 8. The CDR3 DNA reads as TGCGCCAGCAGGGGCGGACAGGAGCTTGGCTACACCTTC. This codes for CASRGGQELGYTF.

This clone was observed a few times. This chain uses TRBV5-1 with TRBJ1-3, with D possibly being TRBD1 (5 bases). Germline V gene lookup returns CDR1 SGHRS and CDR2 YFSETQ. This CDR3 contains 14 residues. V lost 1 base to trimming and J lost 8 bases, with 13 bases between them. The CDR3 nucleotides read TGCGCCAGCAGCTTGAGACAGCCAAGTGACACCATATATTTT. It encodes CASSLRQPSDTIYF.

The V call is TRBV6-5, the J call TRBJ1-1; 7 nucleotides agree with TRBD1. Losses at the gene ends were 7 bases for V and 0 bases for J; bases not matched to a gene: 5. Germline assignment: CDR1 MNHEY and CDR2 SVGAGI. There are 14 residues in the CDR3. The CDR3 is CASKGGRLNTEAFF. CDR3 nucleotide sequence: TGTGCCAGCAAAGGGGGCAGGTTGAACACTGAAGCTTTCTTT.

The V call is TRBV5-4, the J call TRBJ2-3; TRBD1 agrees at 10 bases. The germline V gene encodes CDR1 SGHNT and CDR2 YYREEE (reference sequence). This CDR3 contains 16 residues. The ends lost 5 bases at V and 6 bases at J; junction bases unmatched: 12. CDR3 in amino acids: CASRPAGDRGPDTQYF. The CDR3 DNA reads as TGTGCCAGCAGGCCGGCGGGGGACAGGGGACCGGATACGCAGTATTTT.

This chain links TRBV13 with TRBJ1-5; maybe TRBD1 (6 bases). The CDR3 is 16 residues long. Trimming took 5 bases from V and 1 from J, leaving 15 bases between them. Germline values: CDR1 PRHDT, CDR2 FYEKMQ (reference sequence). The CDR3 loop is CASSLGGRGSNQPQHF. In DNA form, the CDR3 reads TGTGCCAGCAGCCTGGGGGGGAGGGGGAGCAATCAGCCCCAGCATTTT.

The CDR3 bases are TGTGCCAGCAGCTTAACTAGTGTTGGGGCAGATACGCAGTATTTT. Its translation is CASSLTSVGADTQYF. The genes are TRBV7-3 and TRBJ2-3; D is ambiguous. The CDR3 spans 15 residues. Trimming shortened V by 0 bases and J by 4 bases, and 11 bases separated the two germline ends. Germline V lookup: CDR1 SGHTA, CDR2 FQGTGA.

This sequence joins TRBV10-3 and TRBJ1-1; possibly TRBD1 for D (6 bases). With 2 bases removed from V and 6 bases from J, the gap between germline ends came to 10 bases. The CDR3 is made up of 13 amino acids. Germline values: CDR1 ENHRY, CDR2 SYGVKD. CDR3 coding DNA: TGTGCCATCAGTGAGGGCACAGGGCCTGAAGCTTTCTTT. Residues: CAISEGTGPEAFF.

The chain links TRBV5-1 to TRBJ2-1; weak D call: TRBD1 (6 bases). CDR1 SGHRS and CDR2 YFSETQ come from the germline V gene. Trimming shortened V by 5 bases and J by 8 bases, and 14 bases separated the two germline ends. The CDR3 sequence is 13 residues long. In nucleotides, the CDR3 is TGCGCCAGCAGTCCTGGTGGGGGCGATGAGCAGTTCTTC. Translated: CASSPGGGDEQFF.

The CDR3 spells CASSPRTSGGTYEQYF. The CDR3 region has the DNA TGTGCCAGCAGCCCCCGCACTAGCGGGGGGACCTACGAGCAGTACTTC. V gene TRBV7-8 combines with J gene TRBJ2-7; 12 nucleotides line up with TRBD2. This CDR3 has 16 amino acids. Germline V gene data show CDR1 as SGHVS and CDR2 as FQNEAQ. J lost 2 bases, V lost 5 bases, and 7 bases had no gene match. The variable domain in full, with the rest retrieved from reference TRBV7-8 and TRBJ2-7, is GAGVSQSPRYKVAKRGQDVALRCDPISGHVSLFWYQQALGQGPEFLTYFQNEAQLDKSGLPSDRFFAERPEGSVSTLKIQRTQQEDSAVYLCASSPRTSGGTYEQYFGPGTRLTVT.

The V and J genes are TRBV27 and TRBJ1-4; D uncertain. Looked up from germline, CDR1 is MNHEY and CDR2 is SMNVEV (reference sequence). The germline V and J ends were trimmed by 3 bases and 0 bases, with 5 bases remaining between them. The CDR3 has 14 residues. CDR3 protein: CASSFGATNEKLFF. For the CDR3, the DNA is TGTGCCAGCAGTTTCGGTGCAACTAATGAAAAACTGTTTTTT.

The chain combines TRBV7-2 with TRBJ1-1; D is unresolved. The CDR3 covers 12 residues. Germline V CDR1 and CDR2: SGHTA, FQGNSA. V dropped 1 base and J dropped 6 bases, with 6 bases sitting between them. CDR3 bases: TGTGCCAGCAGCTTAGATATGGCTGAAGCTTTCTTT. It is translated as CASSLDMAEAFF.

To note about this clone: Other DNA sequences from this sample encode an identical CDR3 as well. The rearrangement joins TRBV5-1 to TRBJ1-1, with D unclear. Per the germline V gene, CDR1 is SGHRS and CDR2 is YFSETQ. Trimming took 2 bases from V and 3 from J, leaving 5 bases between them. This CDR3 comprises 12 residues. CDR3: CASSLVDTEAFF. Here the CDR3 DNA reads TGCGCCAGCAGCTTAGTCGACACTGAAGCTTTCTTT.

CDR3 sequence (DNA): TGTGCCAGTAGGCTTACTGCAACTAATGAAAAACTGTTTTTT. It is translated as CASRLTATNEKLFF. The chain recombines TRBV19 with TRBJ1-4; D call uncertain. V dropped 6 bases and J dropped 0 bases, with 8 bases sitting between them. The germline gives CDR1 LNHDA, CDR2 SQIVND (reference sequence). The CDR3 length is 14 residues.

The chain is built from TRBV5-5 and TRBJ1-5; weak D call: TRBD1 (5 bases). The CDR3 runs to 14 residues. Germline loops: CDR1 SGHKS, CDR2 YYEKEE (reference sequence). V lost 1 base to trimming and J lost 4 bases, with 9 bases between them. In DNA form, the CDR3 reads TGTGCCAGCAGCTTGCGGGAGGGGAATCAGCCCCAGCATTTT. Protein product: CASSLREGNQPQHF.

This sequence joins TRBV7-2 and TRBJ2-5; D tentatively reads TRBD1 or TRBD2 (5 bases each). Germline CDR1 reads SGHTA; CDR2 reads FQGNSA. The CDR3 spans 14 residues. The ends were cut back, 5 bases at V and 5 bases at J, with 15 bases in the middle. The CDR3: CASSRAGAVETQYF. The CDR3 nucleotides read TGTGCCAGCAGCCGGGCCGGGGCAGTTGAGACCCAGTACTTC.